What follows is one TCR beta chain and its context. These data belong to a study of blood T cell repertoires in COVID-19. Study at large: Sample material is recorded as cDNA or gDNA derived from T cells, B-cell-depleted T cells, or PBMCs.

CDR3 size: 13 residues. Germline-derived CDR1 and CDR2 are MNHEY and SVGAGI. The ends were cut back, 4 bases at V and 10 bases at J, with 14 bases in the middle. Sequenced by immunoSEQ multiplex PCR; TCRdb stores in-frame clones only, minus some. The data contain about 11,000 clones, roughly 81% of them singletons. V is TRBV6-5 and J is TRBJ2-1, with D possibly matching TRBD2 (5 bases). The receptor's source is a man aged 50 or older with active COVID-19. The sample consisted of peripheral blood. The CDR3 protein is CASSSRVVGEQFF. In nucleotides, the CDR3 is TGTGCCAGCAGTTCGAGGGTCGTCGGGGAGCAGTTCTTC.